This is a list of T cell receptor beta chains from one sample in a study of T cells in Graves' hyperthyroidism and ophthalmopathy. TCRdb called the multiplex PCR reads again in MiXCR, with one record for every CDR3 protein. Among about 640,000 distinct CDR3 sequences listed, under 25% were seen once. The material sequenced was blood. Source of these receptors: a man aged 30 to 39 with Graves' ophthalmopathy. CDR3s include the opening cysteine and the closing phenylalanine or tryptophan. The D gene is left open where the match is weak. A clone size is listed for some rows: how often the clone was seen (once, few, many), or a class if it is expanded.

J gene	D gene	V gene	clone size	CDR3 length	CDR3 DNA	CDR3 protein
TRBJ2-7	.	TRBV20-1	.	13	TGCAGTGCTAGAGGTAGCTCTGCTTACGAGCAGTACTTC	CSARGSSAYEQYF
TRBJ2-1	TRBD2	TRBV5-1	few	19	TGCGCCAGCAGCTCCCTCCTAGCGGGCCACACCAGGTCCTACAATGAGCAGTTCTTC	CASSSLLAGHTRSYNEQFF
TRBJ2-3	.	TRBV20-1	.	12	TGCAGTGCCTCACCACACAAAGATACGCAGTATTTT	CSASPHKDTQYF
TRBJ2-1	TRBD2	TRBV10-3	few	16	TGTGCCATCAGGGGGACTAGCGGGAGGTTGGACAATGAGCAGTTCTTC	CAIRGTSGRLDNEQFF
TRBJ2-1	TRBD2	TRBV13	many	13	TGTGCCAGCAGCCCCCCCGGGGGGAGTGAGCAGTTCTTC	CASSPPGGSEQFF
TRBJ1-1	.	TRBV12-3/TRBV12-4	many	16	TGTGCCAGCAGCGACCCTCGGGGGGCGCAGTACACTGAAGCTTTCTTT	CASSDPRGAQYTEAFF
TRBJ2-7	TRBD1	TRBV10-3	.	13	TGTGCCATCAGTGCGGGACAGGCCTTAGAGCAGTACTTC	CAISAGQALEQYF
TRBJ2-5	.	TRBV12-3/TRBV12-4	.	12	TGTGCCAGCACGGGGGGCATTGGGACCCAGTACTTC	CASTGGIGTQYF
TRBJ2-3	TRBD2	TRBV6-2/TRBV6-3	few	19	TGTGCCAGCAGCTTGACTGGAGGGTCCGGGAGGGCCCTCACAGATACGCAGTATTTT	CASSLTGGSGRALTDTQYF
TRBJ1-1	TRBD1	TRBV11-2	few	13	TGTGCCAGCAGCACGGACAGGGCCGGTGAAGCTTTCTTT	CASSTDRAGEAFF
TRBJ2-1	TRBD2	TRBV6-2/TRBV6-3	few	18	TGTGCCAGCAGTTACGCAGGCGGGAGGGGGAGCTCCTACAATGAGCAGTTCTTC	CASSYAGGRGSSYNEQFF
TRBJ2-2	.	TRBV6-1	few	13	TGTGCCAGCAGCCCCGAGGGCAGGACGGAGCTGTTTTTT	CASSPEGRTELFF
TRBJ2-2	TRBD2	TRBV28	few	17	TGTGCCAGCAGTTTCTATTTAGCGGGAGTGAGCACCGGGGAGCTGTTTTTT	CASSFYLAGVSTGELFF
TRBJ2-7	.	TRBV11-2	few	15	TGTGCCAGCAGCTTATTCCCCCACAGATCCTACGAGCAGTACTTC	CASSLFPHRSYEQYF
TRBJ2-1	TRBD2	TRBV28	few	17	TGTGCCAGCAGTCCGGGACTAGCGGGACTCTCCTACAATGAGCAGTTCTTC	CASSPGLAGLSYNEQFF
TRBJ1-6	.	TRBV30	.	14	TGTGCCTGGAGGAAAGACAGAAATAATTCACCCCTCCACTTT	CAWRKDRNNSPLHF
TRBJ1-2	.	TRBV9	.	13	TGTGCCAGCAGTACAGATGCTAACTATGGCTACACCTTC	CASSTDANYGYTF
TRBJ2-2	.	TRBV19	few	13	TGTGCCAGTAGTATCGTACACACCGGGGAGCTGTTTTTT	CASSIVHTGELFF
TRBJ1-6	.	TRBV6-1	few	17	TGTGCCAGCAGTCCCGGGACTCCGAGCTCCTATAATTCACCCCTCCACTTT	CASSPGTPSSYNSPLHF
TRBJ2-7	.	TRBV18	many	14	TGTGCCAGCTCACCCTCCGGAGGTGACTACGAGCAGTACTTC	CASSPSGGDYEQYF
TRBJ1-6	.	TRBV11-2	few	14	TGTGCCAGCAGCTTAGGTCAAATGAATTCACCCCTCCACTTT	CASSLGQMNSPLHF
TRBJ2-5	TRBD1	TRBV19	few	15	TGTGCCAGTAGTGGAGGACAGGGGTATCCAGAGACCCAGTACTTC	CASSGGQGYPETQYF
TRBJ1-1	.	TRBV6-1	many	17	TGTGCCAGCAGCAAGTGGACAGCCGCTCCCATGAACACTGAAGCTTTCTTT	CASSKWTAAPMNTEAFF
TRBJ2-5	.	TRBV6-5	.	13	TGTGCCAGCAGTTCCACAGGGATGCAGACCCAGTACTTC	CASSSTGMQTQYF
TRBJ2-1	TRBD2	TRBV12-3/TRBV12-4	many	17	TGTGCCAGCAGTTTAGCGACCGGCGGGAGAAGGGGCAATGAGCAGTTCTTC	CASSLATGGRRGNEQFF
TRBJ2-7	TRBD1	TRBV7-9	.	15	TGTACCAGCAGCTCGACATGGGACAGGGGCCACGAGCAGTACTTC	CTSSSTWDRGHEQYF
TRBJ2-4	.	TRBV4-3	.	14	TGCGCCAGCAGCCAAGGAAACCCCGGGGCCATTCAGTACTTC	CASSQGNPGAIQYF
TRBJ1-5	.	TRBV30	.	15	TGTGCCTGGAGTCCCGACCTTAGGGCAAATCAGCCCCAGCATTTT	CAWSPDLRANQPQHF
TRBJ1-1	.	TRBV30	many	13	TGTGCCTGGAGCACGAGGGGCACAAATGAAGCTTTCTTT	CAWSTRGTNEAFF
TRBJ2-1	TRBD1	TRBV7-9	.	16	TGTGCCAGCAGCTTAGTCGGGACAGGGGGCAGGGATGAGCAGTTCTTC	CASSLVGTGGRDEQFF
TRBJ2-1	TRBD2	TRBV7-9	.	17	TGTGCCAGCAGCCAGCCGGGACTAGCGGGAGGGTACAATGAGCAGTTCTTC	CASSQPGLAGGYNEQFF
TRBJ2-7	.	TRBV28	many	16	TGTGCCAGCAGTTTAAGGTCGACAGGTCTTGCCTACGAGCAGTACTTC	CASSLRSTGLAYEQYF
TRBJ2-7	TRBD1	TRBV7-8	many	15	TGCGCCAGCAGCTTGGGGACAGGGGGAACCTACGAGCAGTACTTC	CASSLGTGGTYEQYF
TRBJ2-7	TRBD2	TRBV4-3	.	14	TGCGCCAGCAGCCAAGTACTAGCGGGAGACGAGCAGTACTTC	CASSQVLAGDEQYF
TRBJ1-2	.	TRBV28	.	14	TGTGCCAGCAGTTTACCCGGACAGCCCTATGGCTACACCTTC	CASSLPGQPYGYTF
TRBJ2-3	.	TRBV5-1	many	14	TGCGCCAGCAGCTTGGCAGGGGCGGAAGATACGCAGTATTTT	CASSLAGAEDTQYF
TRBJ2-7	.	TRBV9	few	13	TGTGCCAGCAGCGCGGTGGACTCCTACAAGCAGTACTTC	CASSAVDSYKQYF
TRBJ1-1	TRBD1	TRBV4-1	few	16	TGCGCCAGCAGCCAAGGGCGACAGGGTCCGAACACTGAAGCTTTCTTT	CASSQGRQGPNTEAFF
TRBJ2-1	.	TRBV9	.	12	TGTGCCAGCAGCGTAGGCTCAGGGCAGCAGTTCTTC	CASSVGSGQQFF
TRBJ2-1	.	TRBV29-1	few	14	TGCAGCGTTTTGCAGAAGGTTCCCTACAATGAGCAGTTCTTC	CSVLQKVPYNEQFF
TRBJ2-7	TRBD2	TRBV29-1	.	13	TGCAGCGTTTCCGGGGGGGCCACGGGGGAGCAGTACTTC	CSVSGGATGEQYF
TRBJ2-5	TRBD2	TRBV20-1	few	14	TGCAGTGCTAGCAGACTAGCGGGAGTTGAGACCCAGTACTTC	CSASRLAGVETQYF
TRBJ2-7	.	TRBV19	.	14	TGTGCCAGTAGTCCGGGACATGAATCCTACGAGCAGTACTTC	CASSPGHESYEQYF